This record covers a single T cell receptor (beta chain). Its antigen is not known. V lost 5 bases to trimming and J lost 3 bases; unmatched junction nucleotides: 8. The CDR3 extends over 17 amino acids. In germline, CDR1 is MNHEY, CDR2 SMNVEV (reference sequence). The data are from a study of T cell responses to AZD1222 COVID-19 vaccine. As for the study in general: Second-dose schedules of about 4 or about 12 weeks were combined. Study conclusions and caveats: There were mostly white British donors and more females than males, and clonal diversity was possibly underestimated. Reports indicate that nearly half of spike-specific TCRs are directed at unmutated variant regions. CD4 TCRs associated with vaccination spanned spike, dominating at 160-218 and 743-854.

TCRdb's table, derived via immunoSEQ multiplex PCR, lists solely in-frame clones and lacks some. The sample consists of tens of thousands of clones, about nine tenths of them appearing once. The chain joins TRBV27 to TRBJ2-3, with 13 bases that match TRBD2. The source is an adult in good health. The material was peripheral blood, obtained on day 0 of AZD1222 vaccination. The CDR3 DNA sequence: TGTGCCAGCAGTACCAGGACTAGCGGGAGACCAACAGATACGCAGTATTTT. Its translation is CASSTRTSGRPTDTQYF.